Listed here are 8 T cell receptor beta chains from one sample, sequenced in a study of T-cell reconstitution after alpha-beta-depleted transplantation in children. As it was prepared, the TCRbeta library received unique molecular identifiers. TCRdb reanalysed the PCR reads using MiXCR and keeps one entry per CDR3 protein. The data contain 490,000 or so distinct CDR3 sequences, roughly an eighth of them singletons. Sequenced material: PBMCs from the stem cell graft donor, taken from the stem cell graft. The receptors derive from a human donor who donated a stem cell graft to a child with combined immunodeficiency.

V usage is TRBV24-1 and J usage is TRBJ2-3; possibly TRBD1 or TRBD2 for D (5 bases each). Per the germline V gene, CDR1 is KGHDR and CDR2 is SFDVKD. V was clipped by 6 bases and J by 0 bases, with 18 bases between them. The CDR3 length is 17 residues. CDR3 coding DNA: TGTGCCACCAGTACCTCCGGGACCAAATTTAGCACAGATACGCAGTATTTT. It specifies CATSTSGTKFSTDTQYF.

The table lists this clonotype with many counts. The rearrangement uses TRBV12-3 or TRBV12-4 and TRBJ2-7; D might be TRBD1 or TRBD2, each matching 5 bases. The CDR3 sequence is 14 residues long. Deletions cut 6 bases from V and 0 bases from J, with 12 bases between. The CDR3 protein is CASSGTEGSYEQYF. The CDR3, as DNA: TGTGCCAGCAGCGGGACGGAAGGCTCCTACGAGCAGTACTTC.

This clonotype was recorded a few times. This sequence joins TRBV12-3 or TRBV12-4 and TRBJ2-2; D is ambiguous. V lost 3 bases and J lost 2, with 10 bases in between. CDR3 size: 15 residues. DNA of the CDR3: TGTGCCAGCAGTTTTCAGCACCTAAACACCGGGGAGCTGTTTTTT. Its protein is CASSFQHLNTGELFF.

This clonotype was detected a few times. J is TRBJ2-5 and V is TRBV15; D may be TRBD1 or TRBD2 (5 bases each). With 0 bases removed from V and 4 bases from J, the gap between germline ends came to 21 bases. The germline V gene has CDR1 LNHNV and CDR2 YYDKDF (reference sequence). The CDR3 covers 18 residues. The CDR3 DNA follows: TGTGCCACCAGCAGAGATCTAAGAGGGGCGGGCACTCGAGAGACCCAGTACTTC. Translating gives CATSRDLRGAGTRETQYF. The full variable domain, completed using reference TRBV15 and TRBJ2-5, is DAMVIQNPRYQVTQFGKPVTLSCSQTLNHNVMYWYQQKSSQAPKLLFHYYDKDFNNEADTPDNFQSRRPNTSFCFLDIRSPGLGDTAMYLCATSRDLRGAGTRETQYFGPGTRLLVL.

For this clonotype: Possible read error: a much larger clone is one base away. This chain connects TRBV7-8 to TRBJ1-4; a weak D match, TRBD1 (5 bases). Germline V gene sequence: CDR1 SGHVS, CDR2 FQNEAQ. CDR3 length: 15 residues. CDR3 residues: CASSLLAGSNKKLFF. The DNA of the CDR3 is TGTGCCAGCAGCTTATTGGCAGGGAGTAATAAAAAACTGTTTTTT.

This clonotype was seen a handful of times. The chain has TRBV28 and TRBJ2-7, with TRBD1 identical over 8 bases. The V gene's germline CDR1 is MDHEN and CDR2 SYDVKM. This CDR3 is 15 amino acids long. Trimming at V came to 4 bases and at J to 0 bases, leaving 5 bases not matched to a gene. In DNA form, the CDR3 reads TGTGCCAGCAGTTCCCTAGACAGGGGCTCCTACGAGCAGTACTTC. It encodes CASSSLDRGSYEQYF.

This clonotype turned up a few times. The V call is TRBV4-3, the J call TRBJ2-7; tentative D call: TRBD2 (5 bases). CDR3 size: 14 residues. Germline loops: CDR1 LGHNA, CDR2 YSLEER. The V gene lost 0 bases and the J gene lost 4 bases, with 10 bases spanning the gap. The CDR3 DNA is TGCGCCAGCAGCCAAGACCCGGAGGATTACGAGCAGTACTTC. Protein: CASSQDPEDYEQYF.

This clonotype came up a few times. The chain carries TRBV7-9 and TRBJ1-1; possibly TRBD1 for D (5 bases). Germline lookup yields CDR1 SEHNR and CDR2 FQNEAQ (reference sequence). The CDR3 has 15 amino acids. With 0 bases removed from V and 5 bases from J, the gap between germline ends came to 13 bases. The CDR3 spells CASSLARDGPTEAFF. The CDR3 DNA reads as TGTGCCAGCAGCTTAGCGCGGGACGGCCCGACTGAAGCTTTCTTT.